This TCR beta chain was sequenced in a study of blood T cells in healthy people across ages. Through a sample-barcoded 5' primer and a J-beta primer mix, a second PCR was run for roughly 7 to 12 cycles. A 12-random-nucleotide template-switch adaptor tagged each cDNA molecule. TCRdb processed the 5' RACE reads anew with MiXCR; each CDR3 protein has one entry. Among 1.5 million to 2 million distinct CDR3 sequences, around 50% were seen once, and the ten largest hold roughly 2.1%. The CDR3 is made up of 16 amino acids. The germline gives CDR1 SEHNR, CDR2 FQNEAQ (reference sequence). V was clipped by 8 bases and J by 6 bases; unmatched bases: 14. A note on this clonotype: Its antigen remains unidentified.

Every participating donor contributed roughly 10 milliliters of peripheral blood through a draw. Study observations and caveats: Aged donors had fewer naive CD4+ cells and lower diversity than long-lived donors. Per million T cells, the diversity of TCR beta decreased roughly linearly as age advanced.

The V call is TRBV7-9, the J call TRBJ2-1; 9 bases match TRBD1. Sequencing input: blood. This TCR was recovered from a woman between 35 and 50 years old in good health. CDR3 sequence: CASGGRTGVSFNEQFF. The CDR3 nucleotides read TGTGCCAGCGGGGGAAGGACAGGGGTTAGTTTCAATGAGCAGTTCTTC.